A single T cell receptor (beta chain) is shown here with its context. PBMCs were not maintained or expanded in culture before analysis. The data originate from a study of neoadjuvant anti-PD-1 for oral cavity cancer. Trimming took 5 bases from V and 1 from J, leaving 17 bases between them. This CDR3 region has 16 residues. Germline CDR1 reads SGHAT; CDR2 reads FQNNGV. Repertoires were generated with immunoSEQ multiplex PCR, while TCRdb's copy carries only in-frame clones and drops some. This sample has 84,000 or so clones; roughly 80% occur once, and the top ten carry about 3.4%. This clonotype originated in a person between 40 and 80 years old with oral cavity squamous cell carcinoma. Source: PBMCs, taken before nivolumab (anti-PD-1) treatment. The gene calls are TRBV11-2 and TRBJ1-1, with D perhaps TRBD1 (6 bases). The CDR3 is CASSPQPPRGNTEAFF. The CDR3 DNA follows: TGTGCCAGCAGCCCACAGCCGCCCAGGGGGAACACTGAAGCTTTCTTT.